What follows are 10 T cell receptor beta chains derived from one specimen sequenced in a study of shared clonotypes between healthy human individuals. Using immunoSEQ multiplex PCR, the repertoire was profiled, and TCRdb retains in-frame clones only, with some absent. The table records about 490,000 clones, roughly 85% of them present only once. Sequenced input: PBMCs. These receptor sequences come from a woman aged 35 to 49 in good health. Some clones in this sample may be carry-over from other donors' samples.

Regarding this clone: This likely stems from a read error, as it lies one base from a far larger clone. The V call is TRBV30, the J call TRBJ2-3; perhaps TRBD2 as D (5 bases). CDR3 length: 12 amino acids. Germline V lookup: CDR1 GTSNPN, CDR2 SVGIG (reference sequence). The CDR3 here is CAGSTSTDTQYF. The CDR3 nucleotides read TGTGCCGGGAGCACAAGCACAGATACGCAGTATTTT.

The V and J genes are TRBV28 and TRBJ1-5, with TRBD1 matching over 7 bases. The CDR3 loop spans 15 amino acids. Germline V CDR1 and CDR2: MDHEN, SYDVKM. V was clipped by 2 bases and J by 3 bases; unmatched bases: 4. CDR3: CASSLRDSLNQPQHF. DNA for the CDR3: TGTGCCAGCAGTTTACGGGACAGCCTCAATCAGCCCCAGCATTTT.

The rearrangement links TRBV29-1 to TRBJ2-2; no definite D call. The CDR3 is 13 amino acids. Germline V gene lookup returns CDR1 SQVTM and CDR2 ANQGSEA. V dropped 6 bases and J dropped 5 bases, with 13 bases sitting between them. The CDR3 coding sequence is TGCAGCGTGACGGGTTTGGTGACCGGGGAGCTGTTTTTT. Its translation: CSVTGLVTGELFF.

With regard to this clone: The junction and the germline gene differ at one end; a read error may be behind it. In the same sample, other DNA sequences code for this CDR3. The genes are TRBV4-1 and TRBJ2-1, with 12 bases identical to TRBD2. The CDR3 has 16 amino acids. Per germline, CDR1 MGHRA and CDR2 YSYEKL. CDR3 residues: CASSLSTSGSYNEQFF. DNA of the CDR3: TGTGCCAGCAGCCTCTCGACTAGCGGGAGCTACAATGAGCAGTTCTTC.

This rearrangement joins TRBV28 to TRBJ1-4, with 7 bases lining up with TRBD1. Germline assignment: CDR1 MDHEN and CDR2 SYDVKM. Trimming removed 2 bases from V and 5 bases from J; junction bases left unmatched: 5. The CDR3 is made up of 15 amino acids. The CDR3 bases are TGTGCCAGCAGTTTAGACCAGGGGGTGAATGAAAAACTGTTTTTT. This encodes CASSLDQGVNEKLFF.

The chain employs TRBV10-3 and TRBJ2-3; no definite D call. The CDR3 is made up of 12 amino acids. Germline CDR1 ENHRY, CDR2 SYGVKD. Trimming removed 0 bases from V and 6 bases from J, with 4 bases in between. The CDR3 DNA follows: TGTGCCATCAGTGAGTCAGGGGATACGCAGTATTTT. It codes for CAISESGDTQYF.

This clone was observed a few times. The gene calls are TRBV10-3 and TRBJ1-3, with D perhaps TRBD1 (5 bases). The CDR3 has 14 amino acids. Per the germline V gene, CDR1 is ENHRY and CDR2 is SYGVKD. Between the trimmed V and J ends, which lost 2 bases and 3 bases, there was a span of 8 bases. As DNA, the CDR3 is TGTGCCATCAGTGAGGGGGCCGATGGAAACACCATATATTTT. Encoded protein: CAISEGADGNTIYF.

The genes are TRBV4-1 and TRBJ1-2; D might be TRBD1 (5 bases). This CDR3 has 14 amino acids. The germline V and J ends were trimmed by 0 bases and 7 bases, with 12 bases remaining between them. Germline-derived CDR1 and CDR2 are MGHRA and YSYEKL. The CDR3 reads CASSQDFLGVGYTF. The CDR3 DNA follows: TGCGCCAGCAGCCAAGATTTTTTAGGGGTTGGCTACACCTTC.

The rearrangement links TRBV6-1 to TRBJ1-1; D ambiguous. The CDR3 totals 13 residues. Trimming cost V 8 bases and J 1 base, with 11 bases left between them. Germline CDR1 MNHNS, CDR2 SASEGT. The CDR3 region has the DNA TGTGCCAGCTCCTCAGCCGAGAACACTGAAGCTTTCTTT. Translated, it gives CASSSAENTEAFF.

This chain connects TRBV7-8 to TRBJ1-1; TRBD1 aligns across 7 bases. Trimming cost V 5 bases and J 4 bases; bases outside gene matches: 1. Germline V gives CDR1 SGHVS, CDR2 FQNEAQ. CDR3 size: 12 residues. The CDR3 sequence is CASSHRGTEAFF. The DNA of the CDR3 is TGTGCCAGCAGCCACAGGGGCACTGAAGCTTTCTTT.